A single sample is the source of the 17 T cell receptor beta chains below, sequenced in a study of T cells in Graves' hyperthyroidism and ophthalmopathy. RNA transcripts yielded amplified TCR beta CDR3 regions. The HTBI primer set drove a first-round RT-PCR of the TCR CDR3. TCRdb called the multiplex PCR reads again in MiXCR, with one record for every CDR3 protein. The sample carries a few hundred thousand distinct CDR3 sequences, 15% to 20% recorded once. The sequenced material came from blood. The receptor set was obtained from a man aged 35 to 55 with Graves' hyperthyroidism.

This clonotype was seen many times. For the CDR3, the DNA is TGCGCCAGCAGCCAAGATTACCGGGCTGAAGCTTTCTTT. Encoded protein: CASSQDYRAEAFF. The chain combines TRBV4-3 with TRBJ1-1; D uncertain. The CDR3 sequence is 13 residues long. Trimming removed 0 bases at V and 6 bases at J, with 8 bases between. The V gene's germline CDR1 is LGHNA and CDR2 YSLEER.

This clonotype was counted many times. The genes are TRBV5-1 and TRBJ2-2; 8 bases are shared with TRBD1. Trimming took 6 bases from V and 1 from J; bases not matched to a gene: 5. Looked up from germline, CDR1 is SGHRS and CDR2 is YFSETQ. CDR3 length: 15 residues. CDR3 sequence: CASNTGTGNTGELFF. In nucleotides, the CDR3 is TGCGCCAGCAATACCGGGACAGGGAACACCGGGGAGCTGTTTTTT.

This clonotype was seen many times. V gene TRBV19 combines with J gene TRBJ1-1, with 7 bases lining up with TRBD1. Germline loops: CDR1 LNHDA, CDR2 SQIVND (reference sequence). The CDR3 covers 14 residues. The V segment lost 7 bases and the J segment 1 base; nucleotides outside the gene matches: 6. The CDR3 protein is CASTMGQQNTEAFF. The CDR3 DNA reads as TGTGCCAGTACTATGGGACAGCAGAACACTGAAGCTTTCTTT.

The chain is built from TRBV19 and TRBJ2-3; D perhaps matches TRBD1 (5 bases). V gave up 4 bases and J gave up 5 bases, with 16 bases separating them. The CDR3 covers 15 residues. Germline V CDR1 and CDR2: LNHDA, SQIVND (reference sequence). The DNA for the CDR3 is TGTGCCAGTAGTACCCCCTATACGACAGAAGATACGCAGTATTTT. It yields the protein CASSTPYTTEDTQYF.

CDR3 DNA sequence: TGTGCCAGCAGTTACTCGGGACAGGCAGTAGATACGCAGTATTTT. Amino acid sequence: CASSYSGQAVDTQYF. The chain joins TRBV2 to TRBJ2-3; TRBD1 aligns across 8 bases. The CDR3 consists of 15 residues. CDR1 is SNHLY and CDR2 is FYNNEI in the germline V gene. The trim removed 5 bases at V and 5 bases at J, leaving 9 bases unmatched.

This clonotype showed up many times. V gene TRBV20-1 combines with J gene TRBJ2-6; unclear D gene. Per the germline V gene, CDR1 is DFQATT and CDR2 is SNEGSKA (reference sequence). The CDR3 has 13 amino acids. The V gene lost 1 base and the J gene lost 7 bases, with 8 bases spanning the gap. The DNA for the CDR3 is TGCAGTGCTAGAGTTGTGGAAGCCAACGTCCTGACTTTC. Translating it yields CSARVVEANVLTF.

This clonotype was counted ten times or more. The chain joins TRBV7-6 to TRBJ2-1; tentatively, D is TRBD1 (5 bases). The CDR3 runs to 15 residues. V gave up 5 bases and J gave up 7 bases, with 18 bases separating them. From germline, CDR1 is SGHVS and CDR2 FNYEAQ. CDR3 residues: CASSPNRAGQNEQFF. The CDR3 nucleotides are TGTGCCAGCAGCCCAAATCGGGCAGGGCAGAATGAGCAGTTCTTC.

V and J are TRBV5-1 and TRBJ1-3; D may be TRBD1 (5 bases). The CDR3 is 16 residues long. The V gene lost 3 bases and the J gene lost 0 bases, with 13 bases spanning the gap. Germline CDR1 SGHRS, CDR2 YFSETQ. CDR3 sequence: CASSSGTLGSGNTIYF. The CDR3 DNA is TGCGCCAGCAGCTCCGGGACTCTCGGCTCTGGAAACACCATATATTTT.

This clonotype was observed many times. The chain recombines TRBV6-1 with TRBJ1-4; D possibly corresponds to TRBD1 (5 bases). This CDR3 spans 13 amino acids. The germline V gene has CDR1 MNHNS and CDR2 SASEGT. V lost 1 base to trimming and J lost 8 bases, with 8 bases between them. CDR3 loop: CASSEVTGEKLFF. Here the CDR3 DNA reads TGTGCCAGCAGTGAAGTTACAGGCGAAAAACTGTTTTTT.

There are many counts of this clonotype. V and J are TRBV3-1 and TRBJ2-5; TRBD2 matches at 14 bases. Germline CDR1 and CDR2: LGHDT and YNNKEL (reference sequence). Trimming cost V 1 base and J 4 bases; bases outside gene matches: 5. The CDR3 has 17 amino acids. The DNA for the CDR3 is TGTGCCAGCAGCCAAGTTTCCGGGACTAGCGGGGGAGAGACCCAGTACTTC. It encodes CASSQVSGTSGGETQYF.

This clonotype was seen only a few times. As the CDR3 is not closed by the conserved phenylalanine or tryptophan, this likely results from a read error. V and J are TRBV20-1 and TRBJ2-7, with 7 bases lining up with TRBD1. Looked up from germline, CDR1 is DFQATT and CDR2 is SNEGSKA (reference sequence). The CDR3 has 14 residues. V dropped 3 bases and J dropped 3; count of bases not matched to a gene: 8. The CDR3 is CSARGQRSDYEQYL. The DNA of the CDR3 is TGCAGTGCTAGGGGACAGCGGAGCGACTACGAGCAGTACCTC.

The CDR3 sequence: CASKGNRGGNEQYF. The CDR3 nucleotides are TGTGCCAGCAAAGGAAACAGGGGTGGGAACGAGCAGTACTTC. V gene TRBV2 combines with J gene TRBJ2-7, with 7 bases identical to TRBD1. After removal of 7 bases from V and 5 bases from J, the junction contained 11 bases not matched to a gene. The CDR3 is 14 residues long. Per the germline V gene, CDR1 is SNHLY and CDR2 is FYNNEI.

The DNA for the CDR3 is TGTGCCAGCAGTGAAGTGGGGTATAGCAATCAGCCCCAGCATTTT. Translating gives CASSEVGYSNQPQHF. The rearrangement links TRBV6-1 to TRBJ1-5; unclear D gene. The V end lost 1 base, the J end lost 0 bases, and 7 bases lay between the germline ends. This CDR3 has 15 amino acids. The germline gives CDR1 MNHNS, CDR2 SASEGT.

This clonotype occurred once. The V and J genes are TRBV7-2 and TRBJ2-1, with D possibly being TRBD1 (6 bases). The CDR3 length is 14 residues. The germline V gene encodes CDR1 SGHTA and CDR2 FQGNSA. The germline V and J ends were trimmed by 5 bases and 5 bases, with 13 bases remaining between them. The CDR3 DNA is TGTGCCAGCAGCCTAGACAGGACAGACAATGAGCAGTTCTTC. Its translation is CASSLDRTDNEQFF.

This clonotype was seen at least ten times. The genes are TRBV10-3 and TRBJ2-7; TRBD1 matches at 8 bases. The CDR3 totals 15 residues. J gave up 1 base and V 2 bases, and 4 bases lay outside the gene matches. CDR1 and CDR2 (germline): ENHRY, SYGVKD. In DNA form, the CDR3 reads TGTGCCATCAGTGAGCTCGGACAGGGTTCCTACGAGCAGTACTTC. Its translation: CAISELGQGSYEQYF.

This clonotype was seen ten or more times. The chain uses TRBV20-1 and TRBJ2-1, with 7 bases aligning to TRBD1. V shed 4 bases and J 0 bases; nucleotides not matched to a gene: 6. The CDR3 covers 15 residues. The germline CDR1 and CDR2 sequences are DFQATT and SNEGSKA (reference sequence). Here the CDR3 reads CSANPDRTSYNEQFF. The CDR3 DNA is TGCAGTGCTAACCCGGACAGGACCTCCTACAATGAGCAGTTCTTC.

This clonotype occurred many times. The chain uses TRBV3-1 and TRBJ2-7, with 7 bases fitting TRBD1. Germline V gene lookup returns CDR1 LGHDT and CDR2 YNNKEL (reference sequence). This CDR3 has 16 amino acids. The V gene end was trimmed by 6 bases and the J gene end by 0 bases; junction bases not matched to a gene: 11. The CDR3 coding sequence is TGTGCCAGCAGTCCCCGGTTTGGGGACAGCTCCTACGAGCAGTACTTC. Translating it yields CASSPRFGDSSYEQYF.